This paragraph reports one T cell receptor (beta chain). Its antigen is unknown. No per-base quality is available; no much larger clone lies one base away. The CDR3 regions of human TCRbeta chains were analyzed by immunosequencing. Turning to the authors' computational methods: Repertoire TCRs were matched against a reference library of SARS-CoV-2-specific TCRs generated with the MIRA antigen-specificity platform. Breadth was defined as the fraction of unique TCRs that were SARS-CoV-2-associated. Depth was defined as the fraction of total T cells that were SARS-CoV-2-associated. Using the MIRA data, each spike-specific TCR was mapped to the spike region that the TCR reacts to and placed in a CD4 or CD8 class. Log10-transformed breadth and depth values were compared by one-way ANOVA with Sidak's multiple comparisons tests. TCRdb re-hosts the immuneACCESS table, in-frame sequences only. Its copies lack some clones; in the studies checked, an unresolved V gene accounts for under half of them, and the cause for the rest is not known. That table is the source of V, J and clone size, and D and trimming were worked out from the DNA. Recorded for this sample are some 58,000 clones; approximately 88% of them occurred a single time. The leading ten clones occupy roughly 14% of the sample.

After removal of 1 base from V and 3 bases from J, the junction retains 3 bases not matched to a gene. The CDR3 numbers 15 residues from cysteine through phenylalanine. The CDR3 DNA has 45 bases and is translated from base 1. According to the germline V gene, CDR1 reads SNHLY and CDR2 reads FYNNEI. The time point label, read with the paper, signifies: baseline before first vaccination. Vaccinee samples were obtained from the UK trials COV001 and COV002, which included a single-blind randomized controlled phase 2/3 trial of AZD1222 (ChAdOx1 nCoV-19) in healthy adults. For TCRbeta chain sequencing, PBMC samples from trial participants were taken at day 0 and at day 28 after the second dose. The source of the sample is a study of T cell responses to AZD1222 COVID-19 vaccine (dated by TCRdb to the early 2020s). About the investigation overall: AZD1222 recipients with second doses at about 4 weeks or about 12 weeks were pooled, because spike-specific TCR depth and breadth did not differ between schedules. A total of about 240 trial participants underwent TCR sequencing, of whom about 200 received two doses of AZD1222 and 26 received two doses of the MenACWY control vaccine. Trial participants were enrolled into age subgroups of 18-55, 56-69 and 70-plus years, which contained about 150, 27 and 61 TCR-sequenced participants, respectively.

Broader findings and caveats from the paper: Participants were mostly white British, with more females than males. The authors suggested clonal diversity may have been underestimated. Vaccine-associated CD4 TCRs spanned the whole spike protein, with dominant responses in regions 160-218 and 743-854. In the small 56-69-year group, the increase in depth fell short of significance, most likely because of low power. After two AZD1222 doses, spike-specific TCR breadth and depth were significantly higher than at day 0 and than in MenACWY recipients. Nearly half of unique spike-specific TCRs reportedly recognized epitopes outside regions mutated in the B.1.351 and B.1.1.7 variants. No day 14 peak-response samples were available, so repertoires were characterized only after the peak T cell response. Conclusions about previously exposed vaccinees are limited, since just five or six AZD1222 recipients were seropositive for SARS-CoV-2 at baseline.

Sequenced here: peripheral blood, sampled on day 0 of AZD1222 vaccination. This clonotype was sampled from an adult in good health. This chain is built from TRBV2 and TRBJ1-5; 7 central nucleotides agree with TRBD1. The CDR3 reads CASSEGGQLNQPQHF. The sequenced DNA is TGTGCCAGCAGTGAAGGGGGACAGCTCAATCAGCCCCAGCATTTT. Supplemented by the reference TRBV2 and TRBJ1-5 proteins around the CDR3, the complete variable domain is EPEVTQTPSHQVTQMGQEVILRCVPISNHLYFYWYRQILGQKVEFLVSFYNNEISEKSEIFDDQFSVERPDGSNFTLKIRSTKLEDSAMYFCASSEGGQLNQPQHFGDGTRLSIL.